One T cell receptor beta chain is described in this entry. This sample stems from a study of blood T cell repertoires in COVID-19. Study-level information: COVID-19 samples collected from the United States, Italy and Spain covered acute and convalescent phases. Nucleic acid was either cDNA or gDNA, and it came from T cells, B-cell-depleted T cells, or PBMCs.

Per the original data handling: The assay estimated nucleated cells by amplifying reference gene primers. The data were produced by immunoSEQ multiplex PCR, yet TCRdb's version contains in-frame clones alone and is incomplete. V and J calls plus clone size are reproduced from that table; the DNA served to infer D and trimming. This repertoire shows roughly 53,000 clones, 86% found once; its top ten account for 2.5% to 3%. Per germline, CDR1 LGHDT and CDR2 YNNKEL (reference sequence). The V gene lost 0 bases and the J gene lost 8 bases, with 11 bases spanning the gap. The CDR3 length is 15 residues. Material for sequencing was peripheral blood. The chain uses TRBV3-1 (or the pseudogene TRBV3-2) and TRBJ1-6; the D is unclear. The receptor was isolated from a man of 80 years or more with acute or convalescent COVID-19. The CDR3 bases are TGTGCCAGCAGCCAAGAGGGTAGACTCCATTCACCCCTCCACTTT. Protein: CASSQEGRLHSPLHF.